The 6 T cell receptor beta chains listed next were all sequenced from one sample in a study of glioma-infiltrating T cells after dendritic cell vaccination. Produced via immunoSEQ multiplex PCR; TCRdb's table is partial and in-frame only. Of around 90,000 clones detected, about 79% appear once; the ten largest clones hold approximately 6%. The source was blood, collected before dendritic cell vaccination. The source of these receptors is a human donor with glioblastoma.

The CDR3 loop reads CATSGGGGTVEQYF. The CDR3 bases are TGTGCCACCAGCGGGGGCGGGGGGACGGTGGAGCAGTACTTC. This chain links TRBV15 with TRBJ2-7, with 8 bases aligning to TRBD2. Germline loops: CDR1 LNHNV, CDR2 YYDKDF (reference sequence). The CDR3 is made up of 14 amino acids. Trimming at V came to 5 bases and at J to 7 bases, leaving 10 bases not matched to a gene.

The chain carries TRBV9 and TRBJ2-1; D ambiguous. Trimming took 0 bases from V and 0 from J, leaving 7 bases between them. CDR1 and CDR2 (germline): SGDLS, YYNGEE. This CDR3 has 15 amino acids. CDR3 sequence reads: CASSVGLGSYNEQFF. The CDR3 coding sequence is TGTGCCAGCAGCGTAGGCCTAGGCTCCTACAATGAGCAGTTCTTC.

The chain links TRBV27 to TRBJ2-1; tentative D call: TRBD2 (7 bases). Germline V gene lookup returns CDR1 MNHEY and CDR2 SMNVEV (reference sequence). Trimming pared 4 bases from V and 7 bases from J, leaving 20 bases between. CDR3 length: 16 residues. CDR3 region: CASSYLGLEGGNEQFF. The CDR3 DNA sequence: TGTGCCAGCAGTTATCTAGGGCTTGAGGGGGGGAATGAGCAGTTCTTC.

The chain is built from TRBV27 and TRBJ1-1, with D unresolved. Deletions cut 4 bases from V and 3 bases from J, with 12 bases between. CDR1 and CDR2 (germline): MNHEY, SMNVEV (reference sequence). The CDR3 runs 14 residues. CDR3 protein: CASSSHGRYTEAFF. The CDR3 DNA sequence: TGTGCCAGCAGTTCCCACGGGAGATACACTGAAGCTTTCTTT.

This CDR3 reads CASTDRVNEQFF. The CDR3 bases are TGTGCCAGTACAGACAGGGTGAATGAGCAGTTCTTC. The rearrangement joins TRBV19 to TRBJ2-1, with 7 positions matching TRBD1. V lost 7 bases to trimming and J lost 7 bases; unmatched junction nucleotides: 4. This CDR3 is 12 amino acids long. CDR1 is LNHDA and CDR2 is SQIVND in the germline V gene (reference sequence).

This clone came up many times. The rearrangement uses TRBV7-8 and TRBJ1-4; 7 bases match TRBD1. V lost 3 bases and J lost 7; bases outside the gene matches: 8. This CDR3 has 15 residues. Per germline, CDR1 SGHVS and CDR2 FQNEAQ. CDR3: CASSFTPAGGEKLFF. CDR3 nucleotides: TGTGCCAGCAGCTTTACCCCGGCAGGGGGTGAAAAACTGTTTTTT.